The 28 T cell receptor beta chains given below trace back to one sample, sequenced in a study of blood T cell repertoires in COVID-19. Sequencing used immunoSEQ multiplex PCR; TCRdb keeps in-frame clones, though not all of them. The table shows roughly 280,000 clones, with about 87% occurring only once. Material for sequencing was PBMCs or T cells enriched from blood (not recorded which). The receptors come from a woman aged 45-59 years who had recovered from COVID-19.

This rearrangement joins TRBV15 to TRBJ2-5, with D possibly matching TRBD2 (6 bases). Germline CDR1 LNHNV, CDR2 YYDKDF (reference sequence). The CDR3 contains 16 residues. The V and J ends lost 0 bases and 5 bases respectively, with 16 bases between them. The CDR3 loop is CATSRERGGGRETQYF. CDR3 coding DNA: TGTGCCACCAGCAGAGAACGGGGAGGAGGTCGGGAGACCCAGTACTTC.

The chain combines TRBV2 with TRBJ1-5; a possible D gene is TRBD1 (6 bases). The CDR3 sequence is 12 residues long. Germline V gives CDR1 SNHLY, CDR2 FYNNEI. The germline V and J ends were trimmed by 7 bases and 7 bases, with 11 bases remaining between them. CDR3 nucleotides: TGTGCCAGCACAAAACAGGGACAGCCCCAGCATTTT. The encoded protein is CASTKQGQPQHF.

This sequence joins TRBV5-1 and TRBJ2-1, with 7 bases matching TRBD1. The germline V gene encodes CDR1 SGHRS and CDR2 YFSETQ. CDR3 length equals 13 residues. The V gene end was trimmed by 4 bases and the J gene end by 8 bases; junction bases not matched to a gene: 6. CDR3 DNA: TGCGCCAGCAGCGGACAGGATGGGTATGAGCAGTTCTTC. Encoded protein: CASSGQDGYEQFF.

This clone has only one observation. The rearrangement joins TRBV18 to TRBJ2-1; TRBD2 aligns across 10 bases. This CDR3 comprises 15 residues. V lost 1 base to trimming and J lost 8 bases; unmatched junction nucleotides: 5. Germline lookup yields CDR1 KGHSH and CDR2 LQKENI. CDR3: CASSPRLAGDYEQFF. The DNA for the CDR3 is TGTGCCAGCTCACCACGCCTAGCGGGAGACTATGAGCAGTTCTTC.

The CDR3 nucleotides are TGTGCCAGCAGCTTAGAGGTGGGAGGGGCCAAAAACATTCAGTACTTC. Translated, it gives CASSLEVGGAKNIQYF. The V gene is TRBV7-2, the J gene TRBJ2-4; TRBD2 aligns across 7 bases. CDR3 size: 16 residues. V was clipped by 1 base and J by 1 base; unmatched bases: 4. Germline V gene sequence: CDR1 SGHTA, CDR2 FQGNSA.

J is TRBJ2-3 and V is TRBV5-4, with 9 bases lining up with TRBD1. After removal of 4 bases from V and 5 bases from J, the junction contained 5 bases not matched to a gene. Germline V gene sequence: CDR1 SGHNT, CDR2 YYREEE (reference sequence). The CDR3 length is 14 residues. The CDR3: CASSLGQGRDTQYF. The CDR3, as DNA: TGTGCCAGCAGCCTCGGACAGGGGCGAGATACGCAGTATTTT.

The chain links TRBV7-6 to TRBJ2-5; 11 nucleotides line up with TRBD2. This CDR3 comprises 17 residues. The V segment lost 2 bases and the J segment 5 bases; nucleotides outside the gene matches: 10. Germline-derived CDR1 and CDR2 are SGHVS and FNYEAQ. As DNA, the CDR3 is TGTGCCAGCAGCTTAAGTAGCGGGAGGGCCGGGACGGAGACCCAGTACTTC. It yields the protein CASSLSSGRAGTETQYF.

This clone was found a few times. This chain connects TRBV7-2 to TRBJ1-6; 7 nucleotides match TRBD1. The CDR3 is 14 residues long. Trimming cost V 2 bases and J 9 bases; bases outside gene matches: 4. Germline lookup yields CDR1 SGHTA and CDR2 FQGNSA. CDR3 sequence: CASSLKGAGSPLHF. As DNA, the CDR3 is TGTGCCAGCAGCTTAAAGGGGGCTGGTTCACCCCTCCACTTT.

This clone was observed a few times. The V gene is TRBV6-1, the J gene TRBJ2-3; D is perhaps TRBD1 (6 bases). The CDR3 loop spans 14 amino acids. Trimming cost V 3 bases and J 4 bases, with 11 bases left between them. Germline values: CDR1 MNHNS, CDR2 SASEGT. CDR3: CASSEYRAADTQYF. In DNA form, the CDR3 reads TGTGCCAGCAGTGAGTACAGGGCAGCAGATACGCAGTATTTT.

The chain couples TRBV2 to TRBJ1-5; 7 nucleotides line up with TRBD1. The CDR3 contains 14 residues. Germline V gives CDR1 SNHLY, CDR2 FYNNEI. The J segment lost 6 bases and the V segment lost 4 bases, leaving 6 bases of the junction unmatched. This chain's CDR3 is CASSVGDRAQPQHF. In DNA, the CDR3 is TGTGCCAGCAGTGTTGGCGACAGGGCTCAGCCCCAGCATTTT.

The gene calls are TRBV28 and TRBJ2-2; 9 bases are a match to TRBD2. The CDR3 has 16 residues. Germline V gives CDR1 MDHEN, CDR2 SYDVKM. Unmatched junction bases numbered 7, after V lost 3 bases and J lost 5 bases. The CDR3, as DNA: TGTGCCAGCAGTTTGTGGGATAGCGGGAGTACCGGGGAGCTGTTTTTT. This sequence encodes CASSLWDSGSTGELFF.

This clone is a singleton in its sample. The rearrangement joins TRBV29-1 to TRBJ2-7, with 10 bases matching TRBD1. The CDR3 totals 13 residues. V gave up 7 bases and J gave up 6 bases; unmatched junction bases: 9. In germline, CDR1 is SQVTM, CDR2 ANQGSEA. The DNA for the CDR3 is TGCAGCGCCCTCTCGACAGGGGGCGGCGAGCAGTACTTC. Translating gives CSALSTGGGEQYF.

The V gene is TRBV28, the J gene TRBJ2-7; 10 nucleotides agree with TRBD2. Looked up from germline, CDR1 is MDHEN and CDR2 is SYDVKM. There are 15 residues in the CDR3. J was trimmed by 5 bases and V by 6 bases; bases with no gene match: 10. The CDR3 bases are TGTGCCAGCAGAACCGCCGGGACTAGCGTCAACGAGCAGTACTTC. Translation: CASRTAGTSVNEQYF.

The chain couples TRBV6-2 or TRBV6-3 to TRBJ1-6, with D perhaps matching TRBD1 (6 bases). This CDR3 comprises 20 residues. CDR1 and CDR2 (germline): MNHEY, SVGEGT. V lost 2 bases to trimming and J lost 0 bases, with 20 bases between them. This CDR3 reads CASSYPDVRGPSSYNSPLHF. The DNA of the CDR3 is TGTGCCAGCAGTTACCCCGACGTCAGGGGTCCCAGCTCCTATAATTCACCCCTCCACTTT.

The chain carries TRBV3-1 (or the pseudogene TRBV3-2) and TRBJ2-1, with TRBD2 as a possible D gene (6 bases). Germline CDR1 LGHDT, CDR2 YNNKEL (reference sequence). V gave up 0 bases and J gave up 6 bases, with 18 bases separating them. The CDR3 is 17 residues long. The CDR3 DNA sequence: TGTGCCAGCAGCCAAGATTACCCCGTGGGGGGTGGCAATGAGCAGTTCTTC. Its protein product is CASSQDYPVGGGNEQFF.

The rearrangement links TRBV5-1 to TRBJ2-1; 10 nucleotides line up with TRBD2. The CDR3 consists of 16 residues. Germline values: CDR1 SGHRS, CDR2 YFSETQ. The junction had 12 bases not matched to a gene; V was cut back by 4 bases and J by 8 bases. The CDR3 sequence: CASSPEGSGRAYEQFF. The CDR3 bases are TGCGCCAGCAGCCCCGAGGGCAGCGGGAGGGCCTATGAGCAGTTCTTC. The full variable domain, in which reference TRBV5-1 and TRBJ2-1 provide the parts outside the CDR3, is KAGVTQTPRYLIKTRGQQVTLSCSPISGHRSVSWYQQTPGQGLQFLFEYFSETQRNKGNFPGRFSGRQFSNSRSEMNVSTLELGDSALYLCASSPEGSGRAYEQFFGPGTRLTVL.

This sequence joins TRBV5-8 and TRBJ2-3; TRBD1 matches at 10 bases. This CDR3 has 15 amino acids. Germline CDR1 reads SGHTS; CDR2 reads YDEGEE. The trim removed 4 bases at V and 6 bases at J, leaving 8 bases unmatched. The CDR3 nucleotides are TGTGCCAGCAGCCTCGGGACAGGGGTCCGGGATACGCAGTATTTT. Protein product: CASSLGTGVRDTQYF.

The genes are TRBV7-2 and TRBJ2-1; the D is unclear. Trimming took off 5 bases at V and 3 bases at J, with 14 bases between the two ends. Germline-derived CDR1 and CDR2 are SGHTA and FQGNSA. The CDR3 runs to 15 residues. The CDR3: CASSPEQSLYNEQFF. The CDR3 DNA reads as TGTGCCAGCAGCCCCGAACAGTCGCTCTACAATGAGCAGTTCTTC.

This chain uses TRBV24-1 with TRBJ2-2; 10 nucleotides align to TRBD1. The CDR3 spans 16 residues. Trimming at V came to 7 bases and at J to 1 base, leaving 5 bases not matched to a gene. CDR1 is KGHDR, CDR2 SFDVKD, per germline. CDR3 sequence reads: CATSATGGLNTGELFF. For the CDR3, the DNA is TGTGCCACCAGCGCGACAGGGGGCTTGAACACCGGGGAGCTGTTTTTT.

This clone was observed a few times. CDR3 loop: CASSLTTSGIAGEQFF. The CDR3 DNA reads TGTGCCAGCAGCTTAACTACTAGCGGGATTGCGGGTGAGCAGTTCTTC. V is TRBV7-3 and J is TRBJ2-1, with 10 bases matching TRBD2. V was clipped by 0 bases and J by 9 bases; unmatched bases: 8. The CDR3 has 16 residues. CDR1 and CDR2 (germline): SGHTA, FQGTGA.

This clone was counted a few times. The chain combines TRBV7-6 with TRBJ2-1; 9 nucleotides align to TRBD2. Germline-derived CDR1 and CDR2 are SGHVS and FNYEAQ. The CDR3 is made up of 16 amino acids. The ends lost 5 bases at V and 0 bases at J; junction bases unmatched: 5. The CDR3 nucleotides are TGTGCCAGCAGCAGACAAGCGGGAGGCTCCTACAATGAGCAGTTCTTC. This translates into CASSRQAGGSYNEQFF.

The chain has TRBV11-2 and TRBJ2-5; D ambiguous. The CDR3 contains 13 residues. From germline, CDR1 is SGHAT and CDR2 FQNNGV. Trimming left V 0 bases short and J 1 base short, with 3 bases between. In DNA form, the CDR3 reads TGTGCCAGCAGCTTAGATAGCCAAGAGACCCAGTACTTC. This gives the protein CASSLDSQETQYF.

The CDR3 here is CASSQETDTYEQYF. The CDR3 nucleotides are TGTGCCAGCAGCCAAGAAACCGACACGTACGAGCAGTACTTC. The V and J genes are TRBV3-1 (or the pseudogene TRBV3-2) and TRBJ2-7; no definite D call. The germline V gene encodes CDR1 LGHDT and CDR2 YNNKEL (reference sequence). The CDR3 length is 14 residues. V was clipped by 0 bases and J by 4 bases, with 10 bases between them.

The CDR3 nucleotides are TGTGCCCGTAGGCCAGGGGGCGTCTACGAGCAGTACTTC. This codes for CARRPGGVYEQYF. The gene calls are TRBV6-5 and TRBJ2-7; TRBD1 matches 8 bases. This CDR3 contains 13 residues. V dropped 11 bases and J dropped 3; count of bases not matched to a gene: 9. CDR1 and CDR2 (germline): MNHEY, SVGAGI.

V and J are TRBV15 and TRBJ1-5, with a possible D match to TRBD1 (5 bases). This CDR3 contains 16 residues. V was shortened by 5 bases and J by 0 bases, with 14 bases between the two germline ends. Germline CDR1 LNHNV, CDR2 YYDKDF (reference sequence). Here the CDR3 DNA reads TGTGCCACCAGCGATACAGGAGCCCGTAGCAATCAGCCCCAGCATTTT. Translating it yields CATSDTGARSNQPQHF.

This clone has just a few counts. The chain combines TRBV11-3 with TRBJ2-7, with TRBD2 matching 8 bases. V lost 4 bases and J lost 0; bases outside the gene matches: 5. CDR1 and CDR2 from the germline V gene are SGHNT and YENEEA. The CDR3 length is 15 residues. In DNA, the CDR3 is TGTGCCAGCAGCTGGGGCAGCGGGAGCTCCTACGAGCAGTACTTC. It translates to CASSWGSGSSYEQYF. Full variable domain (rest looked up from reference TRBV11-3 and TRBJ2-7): EAGVVQSPRYKIIEKKQPVAFWCNPISGHNTLYWYLQNLGQGPELLIRYENEEAVDDSQLPKDRFSAERLKGVDSTLKIQPAELGDSAVYLCASSWGSGSSYEQYFGPGTRLTVT.

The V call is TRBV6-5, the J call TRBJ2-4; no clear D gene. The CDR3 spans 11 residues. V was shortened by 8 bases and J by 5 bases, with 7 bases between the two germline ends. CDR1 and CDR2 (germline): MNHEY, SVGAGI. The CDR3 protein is CASEAQNIQYF. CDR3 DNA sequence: TGTGCCAGCGAAGCTCAAAACATTCAGTACTTC.

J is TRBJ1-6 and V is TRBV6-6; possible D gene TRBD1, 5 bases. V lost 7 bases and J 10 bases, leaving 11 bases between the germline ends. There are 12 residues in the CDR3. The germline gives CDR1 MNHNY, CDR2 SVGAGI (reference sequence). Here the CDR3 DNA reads TGTGCCAGCAAGGAAGGGGTCTCACCCCTCCACTTT. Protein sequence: CASKEGVSPLHF.